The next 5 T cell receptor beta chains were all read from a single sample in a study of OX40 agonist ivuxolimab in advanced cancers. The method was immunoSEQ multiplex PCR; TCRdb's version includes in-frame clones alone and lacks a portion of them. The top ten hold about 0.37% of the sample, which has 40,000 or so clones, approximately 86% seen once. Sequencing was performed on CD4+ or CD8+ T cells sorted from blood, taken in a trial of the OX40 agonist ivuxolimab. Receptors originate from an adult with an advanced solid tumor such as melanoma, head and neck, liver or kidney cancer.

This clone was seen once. Here the CDR3 reads CATLGGQETQYF. CDR3 DNA: TGTGCCACCTTAGGGGGCCAAGAGACCCAGTACTTC. This sequence joins TRBV2 and TRBJ2-5; weak D call: TRBD1 (6 bases). The ends were cut back, 10 bases at V and 1 base at J, with 10 bases in the middle. This CDR3 comprises 12 residues. Germline V gene sequence: CDR1 SNHLY, CDR2 FYNNEI.

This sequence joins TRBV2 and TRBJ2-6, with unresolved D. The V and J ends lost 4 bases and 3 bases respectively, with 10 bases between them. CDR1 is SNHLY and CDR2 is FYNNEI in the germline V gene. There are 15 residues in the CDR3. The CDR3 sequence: CASSGLPGGANVLTF. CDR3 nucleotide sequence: TGTGCCAGCAGTGGTCTGCCTGGTGGGGCCAACGTCCTGACTTTC.

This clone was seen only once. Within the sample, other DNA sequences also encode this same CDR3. The CDR3, as DNA: TGTGCCAGCAGTGAAGGGCGGGACAGGGTGTTATGGAGCAATCAGCCCCAGCATTTT. It codes for CASSEGRDRVLWSNQPQHF. The rearrangement links TRBV2 to TRBJ1-5; 9 positions agree with TRBD1. Unmatched junction bases numbered 11, after V lost 1 base and J lost 1 base. This CDR3 is 19 amino acids long. Germline CDR1 is SNHLY and CDR2 is FYNNEI.

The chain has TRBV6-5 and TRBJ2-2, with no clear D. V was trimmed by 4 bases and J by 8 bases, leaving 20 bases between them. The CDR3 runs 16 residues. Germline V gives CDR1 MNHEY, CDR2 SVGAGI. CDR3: CASSSTDLGFSGELFF. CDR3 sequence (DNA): TGTGCCAGCAGTTCCACGGACCTGGGGTTTTCTGGGGAGCTGTTTTTT.

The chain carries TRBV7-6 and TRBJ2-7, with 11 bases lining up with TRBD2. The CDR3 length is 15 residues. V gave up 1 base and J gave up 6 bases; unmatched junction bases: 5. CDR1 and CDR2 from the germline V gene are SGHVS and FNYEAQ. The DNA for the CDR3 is TGTGCCAGCAGCTTAGGCCTAGCGGGGGGTTCCGAGCAGTACTTC. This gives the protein CASSLGLAGGSEQYF.